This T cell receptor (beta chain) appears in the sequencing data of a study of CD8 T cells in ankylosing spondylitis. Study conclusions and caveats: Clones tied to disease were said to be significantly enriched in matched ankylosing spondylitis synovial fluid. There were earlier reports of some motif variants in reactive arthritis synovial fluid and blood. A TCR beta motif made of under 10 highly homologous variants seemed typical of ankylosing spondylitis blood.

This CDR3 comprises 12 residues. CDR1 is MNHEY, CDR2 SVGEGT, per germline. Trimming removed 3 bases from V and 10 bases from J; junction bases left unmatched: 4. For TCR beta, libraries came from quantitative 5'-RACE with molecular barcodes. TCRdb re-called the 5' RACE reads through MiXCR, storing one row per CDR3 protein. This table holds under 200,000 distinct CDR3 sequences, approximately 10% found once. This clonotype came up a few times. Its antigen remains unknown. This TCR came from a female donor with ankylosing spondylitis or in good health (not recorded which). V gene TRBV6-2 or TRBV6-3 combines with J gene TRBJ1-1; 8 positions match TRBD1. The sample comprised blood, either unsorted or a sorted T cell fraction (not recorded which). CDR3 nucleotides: TGTGCCAGCAGTTATGCAGGGGGCTCAGCTTTCTTT. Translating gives CASSYAGGSAFF.